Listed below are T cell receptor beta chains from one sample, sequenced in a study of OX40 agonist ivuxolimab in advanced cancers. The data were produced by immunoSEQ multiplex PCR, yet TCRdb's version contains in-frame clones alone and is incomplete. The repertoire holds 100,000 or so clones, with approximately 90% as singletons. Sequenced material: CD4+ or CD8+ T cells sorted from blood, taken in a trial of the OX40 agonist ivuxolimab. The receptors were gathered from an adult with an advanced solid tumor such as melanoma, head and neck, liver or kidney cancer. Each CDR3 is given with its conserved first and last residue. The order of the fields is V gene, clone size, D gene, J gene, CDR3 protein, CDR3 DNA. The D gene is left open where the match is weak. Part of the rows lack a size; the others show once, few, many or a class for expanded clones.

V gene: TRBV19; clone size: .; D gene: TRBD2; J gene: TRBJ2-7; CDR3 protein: CASSTLSLAGAYEQYF; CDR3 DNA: TGTGCCAGTAGTACCCTTTCCCTAGCGGGAGCCTACGAGCAGTACTTC
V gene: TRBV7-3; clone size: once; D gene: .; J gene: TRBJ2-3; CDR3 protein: CASSLYGTDTQYF; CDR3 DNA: TGTGCCAGCAGCTTATATGGCACAGATACGCAGTATTTT
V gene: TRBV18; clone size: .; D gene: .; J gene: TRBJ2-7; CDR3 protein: CASSPAGPFAYEQYF; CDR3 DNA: TGTGCCAGCTCACCGGCAGGGCCATTCGCCTACGAGCAGTACTTC
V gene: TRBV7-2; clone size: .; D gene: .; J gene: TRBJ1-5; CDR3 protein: CASRAGNNQPQHF; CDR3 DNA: TGTGCCAGCAGAGCCGGGAACAATCAGCCCCAGCATTTT
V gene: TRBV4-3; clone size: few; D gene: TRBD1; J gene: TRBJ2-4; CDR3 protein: CASSQDYTGTGKNIQYF; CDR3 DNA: TGCGCCAGCAGCCAAGACTATACCGGGACAGGAAAAAACATTCAGTACTTC
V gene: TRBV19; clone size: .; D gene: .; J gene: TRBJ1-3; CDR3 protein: CASSLSRASGNTIYF; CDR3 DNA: TGTGCCAGTAGTCTGTCCAGAGCCTCTGGAAACACCATATATTTT
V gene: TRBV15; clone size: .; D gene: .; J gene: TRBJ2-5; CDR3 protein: CATSRDPGPQETQYF; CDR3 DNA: TGTGCCACCAGCAGAGATCCAGGTCCCCAAGAGACCCAGTACTTC
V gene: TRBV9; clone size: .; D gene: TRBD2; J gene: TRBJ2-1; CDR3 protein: CASSVVASGRARNEQFF; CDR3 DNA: TGTGCCAGCAGCGTAGTTGCTAGCGGGAGGGCCAGGAATGAGCAGTTCTTC
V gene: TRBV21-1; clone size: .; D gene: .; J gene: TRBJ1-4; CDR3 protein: CASSKELGQDWYQATNEKLFF; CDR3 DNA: TGTGCCAGCAGCAAAGAGTTGGGACAGGATTGGTACCAAGCAACTAATGAAAAACTGTTTTTT
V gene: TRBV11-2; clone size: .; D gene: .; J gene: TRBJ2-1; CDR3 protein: CASSLASTRNNEQFF; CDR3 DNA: TGTGCCAGCAGCTTAGCCTCGACGAGAAACAATGAGCAGTTCTTC
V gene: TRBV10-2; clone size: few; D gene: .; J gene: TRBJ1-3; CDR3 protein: CASSRGRSSGNTIYF; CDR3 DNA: TGCGCCAGCAGTCGCGGACGGAGCTCTGGAAACACCATATATTTT
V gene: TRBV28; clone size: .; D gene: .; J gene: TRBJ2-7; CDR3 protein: CASSSLDRAVSSYEQYF; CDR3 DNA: TGTGCCAGCAGTTCCCTGGACAGAGCGGTGAGCTCCTACGAGCAGTACTTC
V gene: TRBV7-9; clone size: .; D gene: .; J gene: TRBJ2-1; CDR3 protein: CASSALNEQFF; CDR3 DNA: TGTGCCAGCAGCGCTCTTAATGAGCAGTTCTTC
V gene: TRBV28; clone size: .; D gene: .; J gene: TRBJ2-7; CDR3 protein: CASSFSEQYF; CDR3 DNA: TGTGCCAGCAGTTTCAGCGAGCAGTACTTC
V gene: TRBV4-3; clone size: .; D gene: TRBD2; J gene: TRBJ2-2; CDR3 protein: CASSQVAGGNTGELFF; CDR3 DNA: TGCGCCAGCAGCCAAGTAGCGGGAGGGAACACCGGGGAGCTGTTTTTT
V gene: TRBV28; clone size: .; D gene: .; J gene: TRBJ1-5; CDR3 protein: CASSSVRGGGVGNQPQHF; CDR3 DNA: TGTGCCAGCAGTTCCGTAAGGGGCGGGGGTGTGGGCAATCAGCCCCAGCATTTT
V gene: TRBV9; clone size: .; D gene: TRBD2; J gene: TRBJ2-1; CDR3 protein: CASSVASSGRYNEQFF; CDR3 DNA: TGTGCCAGCAGCGTAGCCAGTAGCGGGAGGTACAATGAGCAGTTCTTC
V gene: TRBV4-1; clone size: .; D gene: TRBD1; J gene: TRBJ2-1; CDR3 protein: CASSQGDREYNEQFF; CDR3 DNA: TGCGCCAGCAGCCAAGGGGACAGGGAGTACAATGAGCAGTTCTTC
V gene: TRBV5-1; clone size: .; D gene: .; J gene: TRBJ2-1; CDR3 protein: CASSLKLSSYNEQFF; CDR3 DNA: TGCGCCAGCAGCTTAAAACTTAGCTCCTACAATGAGCAGTTCTTC
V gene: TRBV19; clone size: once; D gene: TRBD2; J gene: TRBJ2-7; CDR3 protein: CASSLAGNGMREQYF; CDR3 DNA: TGTGCCAGTAGTTTAGCGGGGAACGGAATGCGAGAGCAGTACTTC
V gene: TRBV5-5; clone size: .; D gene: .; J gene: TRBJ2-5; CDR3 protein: CASSLAPTAETQYF; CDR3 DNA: TGTGCCAGCAGCTTGGCCCCCACAGCGGAGACCCAGTACTTC
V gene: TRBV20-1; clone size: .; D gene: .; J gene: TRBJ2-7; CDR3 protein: CSARVSYEQYF; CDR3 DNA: TGCAGTGCTAGAGTTAGCTACGAGCAGTACTTC
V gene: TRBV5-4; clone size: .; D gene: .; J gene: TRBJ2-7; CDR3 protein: CASSTQTRTYEQYF; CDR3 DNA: TGTGCCAGCAGCACTCAGACAAGAACCTACGAGCAGTACTTC
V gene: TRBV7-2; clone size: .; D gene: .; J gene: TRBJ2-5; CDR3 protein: CASSSSGNRPQYF; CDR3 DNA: TGTGCCAGCAGCTCCTCAGGAAATCGGCCCCAGTACTTC
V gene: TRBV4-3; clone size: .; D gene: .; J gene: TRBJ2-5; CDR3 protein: CASSQDVGRPQYF; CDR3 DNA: TGCGCCAGCAGCCAAGATGTAGGGAGACCCCAGTACTTC
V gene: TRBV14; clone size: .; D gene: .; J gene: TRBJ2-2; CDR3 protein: CASSQEMSATGELFF; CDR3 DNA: TGTGCCAGCAGCCAAGAGATGAGCGCCACCGGGGAGCTGTTTTTT
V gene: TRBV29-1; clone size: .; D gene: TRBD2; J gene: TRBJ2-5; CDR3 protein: CSARTSGRVETQYF; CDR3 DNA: TGCAGCGCGAGGACTAGCGGGAGGGTAGAGACCCAGTACTTC
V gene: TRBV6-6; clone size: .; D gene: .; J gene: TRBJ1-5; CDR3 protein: CASSYGESNQPQHF; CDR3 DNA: TGTGCCAGCAGTTACGGGGAGAGCAATCAGCCCCAGCATTTT
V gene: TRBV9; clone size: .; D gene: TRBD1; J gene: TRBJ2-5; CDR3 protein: CASSVGDRGAQETQYF; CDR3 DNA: TGTGCCAGCAGCGTAGGGGACAGGGGGGCACAAGAGACCCAGTACTTC
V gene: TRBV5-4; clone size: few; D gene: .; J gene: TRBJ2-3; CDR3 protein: CASSLGGGTDTQYF; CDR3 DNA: TGTGCCAGCAGCTTGGGGGGGGGCACAGATACGCAGTATTTT
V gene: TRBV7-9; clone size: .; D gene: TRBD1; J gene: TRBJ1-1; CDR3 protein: CASSLGQGALAEAFF; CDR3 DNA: TGTGCCAGCAGCTTAGGACAGGGGGCGCTGGCTGAAGCTTTCTTT
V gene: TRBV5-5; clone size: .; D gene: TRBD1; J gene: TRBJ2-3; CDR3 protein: CASSFRLTGGDTQYF; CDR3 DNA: TGTGCCAGCAGTTTTCGACTGACAGGGGGAGATACGCAGTATTTT
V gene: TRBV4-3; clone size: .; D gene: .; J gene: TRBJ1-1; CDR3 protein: CASSLRSRTVNTEAFF; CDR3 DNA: TGCGCCAGCAGCCTACGGTCCAGGACTGTGAACACTGAAGCTTTCTTT
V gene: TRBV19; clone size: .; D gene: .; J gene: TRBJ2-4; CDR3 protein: CASSSGATGVTKNIQYF; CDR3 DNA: TGTGCCAGTAGTAGTGGGGCCACCGGGGTAACCAAAAACATTCAGTACTTC
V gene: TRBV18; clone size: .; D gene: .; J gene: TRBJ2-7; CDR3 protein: CASSFGDTYEQYF; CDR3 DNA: TGTGCCAGCTCTTTTGGGGACACATACGAGCAGTACTTC
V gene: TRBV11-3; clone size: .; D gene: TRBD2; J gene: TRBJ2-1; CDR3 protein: CASSPSGRRSAEQFF; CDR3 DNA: TGTGCCAGCAGCCCTAGCGGTAGGAGGTCGGCCGAGCAGTTCTTC
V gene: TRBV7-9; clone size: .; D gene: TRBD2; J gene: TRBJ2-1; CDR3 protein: CASSPSGLAGSGGNEQFF; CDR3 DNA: TGTGCCAGCAGCCCTTCGGGACTAGCGGGATCGGGAGGCAATGAGCAGTTCTTC
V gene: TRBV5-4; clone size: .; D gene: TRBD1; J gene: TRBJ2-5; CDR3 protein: CASSLTGTGRKGETQYF; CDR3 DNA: TGTGCCAGCAGCTTAACCGGGACAGGGAGGAAAGGAGAGACCCAGTACTTC
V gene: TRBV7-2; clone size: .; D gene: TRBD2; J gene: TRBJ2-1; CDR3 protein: CASSLVDGRMDNEQFF; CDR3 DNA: TGTGCCAGCAGCTTAGTTGACGGGAGGATGGACAATGAGCAGTTCTTC